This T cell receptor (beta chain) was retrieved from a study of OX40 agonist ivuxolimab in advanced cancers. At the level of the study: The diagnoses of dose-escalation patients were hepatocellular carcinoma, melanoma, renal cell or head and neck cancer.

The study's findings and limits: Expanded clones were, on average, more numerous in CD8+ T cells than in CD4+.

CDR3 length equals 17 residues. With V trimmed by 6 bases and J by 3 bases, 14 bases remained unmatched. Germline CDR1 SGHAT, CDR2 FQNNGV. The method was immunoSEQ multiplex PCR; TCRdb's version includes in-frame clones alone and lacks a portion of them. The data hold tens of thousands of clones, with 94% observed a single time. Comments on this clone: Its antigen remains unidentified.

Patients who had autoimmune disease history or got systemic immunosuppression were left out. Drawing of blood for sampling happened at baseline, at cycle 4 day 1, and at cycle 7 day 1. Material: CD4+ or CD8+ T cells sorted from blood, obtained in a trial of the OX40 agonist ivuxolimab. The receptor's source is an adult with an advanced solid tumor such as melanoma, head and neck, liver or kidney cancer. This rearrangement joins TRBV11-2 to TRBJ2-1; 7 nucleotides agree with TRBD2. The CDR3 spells CASRQKGTSANYNEQFF. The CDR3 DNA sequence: TGTGCCAGCAGGCAAAAGGGCACTAGCGCAAACTACAATGAGCAGTTCTTC. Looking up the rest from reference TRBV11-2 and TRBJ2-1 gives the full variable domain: EAGVAQSPRYKIIEKRQSVAFWCNPISGHATLYWYQQILGQGPKLLIQFQNNGVVDDSQLPKDRFSAERLKGVDSTLKIQPAKLEDSAVYLCASRQKGTSANYNEQFFGPGTRLTVL.